This TCR beta chain was captured in a study of T cell responses to AZD1222 COVID-19 vaccine. The data were produced by immunoSEQ multiplex PCR, yet TCRdb's version contains in-frame clones alone and is incomplete. The sample includes about 120,000 clones, 86% of them seen just once. Notes on the study in general: Spike regions recognized by vaccine-associated CD4 TCRs spanned the protein, led by 160-218 and 743-854. Among those given AZD1222, only five or six were seropositive at baseline. Donors in the cohort were predominantly white British and more often female, and clonal diversity was possibly underestimated.

Second-dose groups at about 4 or about 12 weeks were pooled. The CDR3 length is 13 residues. Per the germline V gene, CDR1 is SEHNR and CDR2 is FQNEAQ (reference sequence). V lost 5 bases and J lost 8, with 15 bases in between. As concerns this clone: Its target is not known.

This chain links TRBV7-9 with TRBJ1-1; D possibly corresponds to TRBD1 (5 bases). The material was peripheral blood, obtained 28 days after the second AZD1222 dose. The clonotype was recovered from an adult who received the AZD1222 COVID-19 vaccine. The CDR3: CASSQSQGIEAFF. The CDR3 DNA reads as TGTGCCAGCAGCCAATCCCAGGGTATCGAAGCTTTCTTT. Full variable domain (rest looked up from reference TRBV7-9 and TRBJ1-1): DTGVSQNPRHKITKRGQNVTFRCDPISEHNRLYWYRQTLGQGPEFLTYFQNEAQLEKSRLLSDRFSAERPKGSFSTLEIQRTEQGDSAMYLCASSQSQGIEAFFGQGTRLTVV.